This is a list of T cell receptor beta chains from one sample in a study of blood T cells in healthy people across ages. One entry per CDR3 protein results from TCRdb running MiXCR on the 5' RACE reads. This table holds over 750,000 distinct CDR3 sequences, about 25% found once. This sample was also put to use in a study of T cells of mothers and their children.

Material for sequencing was blood. The receptors originated from a boy between 10 and 17 years old in good health. CDR3s include the opening cysteine and the closing phenylalanine or tryptophan. The D gene is left open where the match is weak.

V,D,CDR3
TRBV7-9,-,CAMGYMDTQYF
TRBV15,TRBD1,CATSRDRGLNEKLFF
TRBV7-8,-,CASCTTDTQHF
TRBV15,TRBD2,CATSRDMREVYEQYF
TRBV6-2/TRBV6-3,TRBD2,CASRRLWVAGVISYNEQFF
TRBV12-3/TRBV12-4,-,CASTQEEIAKNIQYF
TRBV12-3/TRBV12-4,TRBD2,CAGRPPSGPAYEQYF
TRBV4-2,TRBD2,CASSQDLLWTSASLTDTQYF
TRBV12-3/TRBV12-4,-,CASSLLDNYGYTF
TRBV4-3,-,CASSQDWGESYGYTF
TRBV12-3/TRBV12-4,-,CASILNTGELFF
TRBV6-1,-,CASSEAGRGLFF
TRBV7-2,TRBD1,CASSTPGQSLGTEAFF
TRBV20-1,-,CSAIEETQYF
TRBV27,-,CASSDDRSYEQYF
TRBV20-1,-,CSATHLDGKFYEQYF
TRBV19,TRBD2,CASSILAGSQETQYF
TRBV28,-,CASSLSSRWAASVQETQYF
TRBV12-3/TRBV12-4,TRBD1,CASSPDRIQETQYF
TRBV20-1,-,CSARVRGLSSTKNIQYF
TRBV20-1,-,CSLSGVTNYGYTF
TRBV29-1,-,CSVDTEINTDTQYF
TRBV5-1,TRBD2,CASSPGGGEETQYF
TRBV12-3/TRBV12-4,-,CASSLVFTNYGYTF
TRBV10-3,-,CAIRRQDEDIQYF
TRBV4-2,TRBD2,CASSQPSGGGTDTQYF
TRBV12-3/TRBV12-4,-,CASSLPTHIGHEQFF
TRBV12-3/TRBV12-4,-,CASSLSGDAFF
TRBV2,-,CASRETGTKNIQYF
TRBV7-2,-,CASSSPDRKSYEQYF
TRBV28,-,CASRGGSEYNEQFF
TRBV14,-,CASSRITADTQYF
TRBV27,-,CASSPVDGGNYGYTF
TRBV29-1,-,CSVDVAGQNIRYF
TRBV6-2/TRBV6-3,-,CASSYPWRQENTGELFF
TRBV29-1,TRBD2,CSVPGRARYNEQFF
TRBV5-1,-,CASSLGTRNTEAFF
TRBV4-1,TRBD1,CASSQAQGSTDTQYF
TRBV7-9,-,CASSLAKVKGPKDTQYF
TRBV10-3,-,CAISESGGAVQPQHF
TRBV20-1,-,CSARTYLRESGAPYEQYF